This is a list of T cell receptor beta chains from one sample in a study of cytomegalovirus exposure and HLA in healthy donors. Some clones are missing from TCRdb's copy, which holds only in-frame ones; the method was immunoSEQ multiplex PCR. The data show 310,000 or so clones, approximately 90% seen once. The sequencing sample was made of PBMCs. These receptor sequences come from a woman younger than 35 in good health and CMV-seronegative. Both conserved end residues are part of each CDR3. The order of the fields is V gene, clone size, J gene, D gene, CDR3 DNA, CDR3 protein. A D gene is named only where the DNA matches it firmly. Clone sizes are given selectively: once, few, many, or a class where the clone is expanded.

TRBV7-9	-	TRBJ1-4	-	TGTGCCAGCAGCTTATTACGGGGGGCGAACGAAAAACTGTTTTTT	CASSLLRGANEKLFF
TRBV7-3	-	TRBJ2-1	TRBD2	TGTGCCAGCAGCTTTTCTAGCGGGGGGTCGAATGAGCAGTTCTTC	CASSFSSGGSNEQFF
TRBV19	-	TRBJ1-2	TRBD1	TGTGCCAGTAGTAGGGGACAGGCGAACTATGGCTACACCTTC	CASSRGQANYGYTF
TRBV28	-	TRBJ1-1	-	TGTGCCAGCAGTTTAATTGTCAGGCCTGAAGCTTTCTTT	CASSLIVRPEAFF
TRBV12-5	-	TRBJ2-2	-	TGTGCTAGTAGGGGGGGAACTCTGAACACCGGGGAGCTGTTTTTT	CASRGGTLNTGELFF
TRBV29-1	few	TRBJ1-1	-	TGCAGCGTTCACCCCCGACAGGCCAACACTGAAGCTTTCTTT	CSVHPRQANTEAFF
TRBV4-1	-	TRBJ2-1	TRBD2	TGCGCCAGCAGCGAAACAAGACTAGCGGGTTTCTACAATGAGCAGTTCTTC	CASSETRLAGFYNEQFF
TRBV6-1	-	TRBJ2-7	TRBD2	TGTGCCAGCAGTGAAGGGGGAGCACTAGCGGGGGGGCAGGAGCAGTACTTC	CASSEGGALAGGQEQYF
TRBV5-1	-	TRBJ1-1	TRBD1	TGCGCCAGCGGAGGAACGGGACAGGGGGCAGCTTTCTTT	CASGGTGQGAAFF
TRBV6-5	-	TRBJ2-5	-	TGTGCCAGCAGTTACCAGGGCGGGGACCAAGAGACCCAGTACTTC	CASSYQGGDQETQYF
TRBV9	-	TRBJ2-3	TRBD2	TGTGCCAGCAGCCGAGCGGGGTACACAGATACGCAGTATTTT	CASSRAGYTDTQYF
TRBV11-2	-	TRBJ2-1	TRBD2	TGTGCCAGCAGCTTTAGCGGGGGGCCGGGGTATGAGCAGTTCTTC	CASSFSGGPGYEQFF
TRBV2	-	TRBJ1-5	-	TGTGCCAGCAGTGAAGAGGGGTCGGGCCAGCCCCAGCATTTT	CASSEEGSGQPQHF
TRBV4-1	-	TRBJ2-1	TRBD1	TGCGCCAGCAGCCAAGATGACAGGGTTGGAAATGAGCAGTTCTTC	CASSQDDRVGNEQFF